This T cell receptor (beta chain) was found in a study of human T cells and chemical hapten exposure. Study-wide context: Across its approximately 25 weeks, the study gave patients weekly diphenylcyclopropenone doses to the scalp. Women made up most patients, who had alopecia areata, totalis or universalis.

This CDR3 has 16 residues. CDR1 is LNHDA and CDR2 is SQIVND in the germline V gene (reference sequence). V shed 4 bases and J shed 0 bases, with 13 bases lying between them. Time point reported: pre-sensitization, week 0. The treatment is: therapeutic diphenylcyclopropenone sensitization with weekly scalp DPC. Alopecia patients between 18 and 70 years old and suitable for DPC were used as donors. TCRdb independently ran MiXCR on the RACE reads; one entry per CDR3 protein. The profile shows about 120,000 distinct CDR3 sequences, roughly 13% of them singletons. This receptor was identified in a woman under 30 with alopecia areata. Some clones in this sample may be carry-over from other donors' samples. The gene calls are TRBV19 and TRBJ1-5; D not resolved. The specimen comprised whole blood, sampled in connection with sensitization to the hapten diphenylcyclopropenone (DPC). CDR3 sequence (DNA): TGTGCCAGTAGTACTGAAGCGGCTTATAGCAATCAGCCCCAGCATTTT. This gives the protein CASSTEAAYSNQPQHF.